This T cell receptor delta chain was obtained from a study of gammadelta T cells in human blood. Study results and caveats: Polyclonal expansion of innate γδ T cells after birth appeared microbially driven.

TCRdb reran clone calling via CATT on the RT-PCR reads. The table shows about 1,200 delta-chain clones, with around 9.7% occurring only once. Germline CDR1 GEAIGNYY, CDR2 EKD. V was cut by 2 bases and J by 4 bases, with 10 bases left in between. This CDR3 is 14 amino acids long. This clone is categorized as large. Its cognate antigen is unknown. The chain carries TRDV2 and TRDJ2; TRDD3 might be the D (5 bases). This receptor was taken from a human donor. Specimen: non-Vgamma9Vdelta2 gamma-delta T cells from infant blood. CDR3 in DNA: TGTGCCTGTGACATGGGGACGCCGACAGCACAACTCTTCTTT. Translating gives CACDMGTPTAQLFF.